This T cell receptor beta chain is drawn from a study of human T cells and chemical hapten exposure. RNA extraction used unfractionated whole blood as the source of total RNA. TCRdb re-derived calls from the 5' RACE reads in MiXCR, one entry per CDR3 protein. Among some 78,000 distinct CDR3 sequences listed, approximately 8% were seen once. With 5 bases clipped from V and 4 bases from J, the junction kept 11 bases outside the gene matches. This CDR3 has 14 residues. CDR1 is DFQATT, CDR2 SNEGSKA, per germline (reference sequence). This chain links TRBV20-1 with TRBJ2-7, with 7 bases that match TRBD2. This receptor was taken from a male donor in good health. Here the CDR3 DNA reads TGCAGTGCTTGGGATGTGCGAGCGGGGTACGAGCAGTACTTC. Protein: CSAWDVRAGYEQYF.